The source of this T cell receptor beta chain is a study of blood T cell repertoires in COVID-19 (dated by TCRdb to between 2020 and 2021). Notes on the research overall: Samples covering the acute and convalescent phases of COVID-19 were provided by collaborators in the United States, Italy and Spain. The dataset comprised deeply sampled blood TCRbeta repertoires from subjects exposed to, actively infected with, or recovered from COVID-19. The sample metadata nearly always contained a de-identified subject ID, COVID-19 status, age in years and sex. The material from the prospective study consisted of cDNA or gDNA derived from T cells, B-cell-depleted T cells, or PBMCs. The samples were drawn from two sources: the first 160 participants of the ongoing ImmuneRACE study, and 1,254 subjects contributed by 6 global collaborators. The repertoires were made available in a free public database intended to serve as a resource for research on the immune response to SARS-CoV-2. Where available, HLA class I and class II types were taken from metadata supplied by the sample provider and were not determined by assay-based typing.

Whole blood was collected in K2EDTA tubes by collaborating institutions according to the institutions' own protocols. For TCRbeta analysis, collaborators shipped samples as frozen whole blood, isolated PBMCs, or DNA extracted from either of those sample types. The study at large found these results: The amount of clinical and demographic metadata varied by source and participant and was provided uncurated.

Relative to germline, V is 1 base shorter and J is 5 bases shorter, with 12 bases between their ends. CDR1 is given as MGHRA and CDR2 as YSYEKL, both from the germline V gene. Including the terminal cysteine and phenylalanine, the CDR3 comprises 15 residues. The read is trimmed to its CDR3 DNA, 45 bases read in frame from base 1. The immunoSEQ Assay, a bias-controlled multiplex PCR, was used to amplify TCRbeta CDR3 regions from genomic DNA. Processing in the source paper ran as follows. The number of nucleated cells in each sample was estimated from the amplification of reference gene primers within the assay. Sequence reads were collapsed and filtered to measure the absolute abundance of every unique TCRbeta CDR3 rearrangement. For each sample, productive Simpson clonality was calculated by taking the square root of Simpson's diversity index across productive rearrangements. The clones in this table, taken by TCRdb from immuneACCESS, are in-frame only. Not every clone is retained; where verified, under half of the shortfall comes from an unresolved V gene, and the cause of the rest is unknown. V and J calls and clone size come straight from that table; D and trimming were deduced from the DNA. Present in this sample are 150,000 to 200,000 clones, 87% of which were seen just once. The ten largest clones take up 5% of the sample.

On this clone: No antigen is known for it. The record has no base qualities; no much larger clone is one base away.

Specimen: peripheral blood. The V gene is TRBV4-1 and the J gene is TRBJ1-5; the D gene identity is not certain. The TCR originated in a human donor in a cohort sampled during active COVID-19. The sequenced DNA is TGCGCCAGCAGCCAAGTCTCGGGAATTTATCAGCCCCAGCATTTT. It is translated as CASSQVSGIYQPQHF.